Listed here is a single T cell receptor (beta chain). The antigen is not known. The sample comes from a study of cytomegalovirus exposure and HLA in healthy donors. General study findings and limits: Clusters of TCRs from the first cohort tended to co-occur in the approximately 130 validation repertoires (as a later analysis found).

Sequenced by immunoSEQ multiplex PCR; TCRdb stores in-frame clones only, minus some. The repertoire holds about 160,000 clones, with around 81% as singletons. The junction had 11 bases not matched to a gene; V was cut back by 3 bases and J by 9 bases. Germline loops: CDR1 SGHDT, CDR2 YYEEEE. The CDR3 has 17 residues. The TCR sequence derives from a man aged 25-45 years in good health and CMV-seropositive. V and J are TRBV5-6 and TRBJ2-1, with 14 bases fitting TRBD2. The sample consisted of PBMCs. The CDR3 region has the DNA TGTGCCAGCAGCTCGCTGACTAGCGGGGGGGCCGGTAGTGAGCAGTTCTTC. This sequence encodes CASSSLTSGGAGSEQFF.